Listed below are T cell receptor beta chains from one sample, sequenced in a study of breast tumors, draining lymph nodes, adjacent tissues. One entry per CDR3 protein results from TCRdb running MiXCR on the multiplex PCR reads. The sample holds 65,000 to 80,000 distinct CDR3 sequences, roughly 20% seen once. Sequenced material: axillary lymph node tissue. These receptors all stem from a female donor with breast cancer. Some clones in this sample may be carry-over from other donors' samples. Each CDR3 is given with its conserved first and last residue. D genes are given only for firm matches. Clone size is given for some rows only: seen once, a few or many times, or a class if the clone is expanded.

size | J | V | D | DNA | CDR3
many | TRBJ1-5 | TRBV19 | - | TGTGCCAGTAGTATAGACGGACATCAGCCCCAGCATTTT | CASSIDGHQPQHF
- | TRBJ2-1 | TRBV19 | TRBD1 | TGTGCCACTAGCCTGTTGACAGGGGGACCCTCCTACAATGGGCAGTTCTTC | CATSLLTGGPSYNGQFF
many | TRBJ1-5 | TRBV15 | - | TGTGCCACCAGCCACGAGGGCAGAGAGGGCCAGCCCCAGCATTTT | CATSHEGREGQPQHF
many | TRBJ1-6 | TRBV19 | TRBD1 | TGTGCCAGTAGTATGGTCCAGGGGGAGTCACCCCTCCACTTT | CASSMVQGESPLHF
many | TRBJ2-5 | TRBV20-1 | TRBD1 | TGCAGTGCTAGAAGTACACAGGGGTCGGGGACCCAGTACTTC | CSARSTQGSGTQYF
- | TRBJ2-1 | TRBV7-9 | TRBD2 | TGCGCCAGCAGCAACAGCGGGGGTTTTGCGTCCAATGAGCAGTTCTTC | CASSNSGGFASNEQFF
many | TRBJ2-7 | TRBV7-9 | TRBD1 | TGTGCCAGCAGCCCAGGGACAGGGGGCCTCTACGAGCAGTACTTC | CASSPGTGGLYEQYF
many | TRBJ2-3 | TRBV5-4 | TRBD2 | TGTGCCAGCAGCCGCGTAGCGGGAGGGAAAGATACGCAGTATTTT | CASSRVAGGKDTQYF
few | TRBJ1-6 | TRBV30 | - | TGTGCCTGCTTCCCGGGGCCAAAGACACCCCTCCACTTT | CACFPGPKTPLHF
many | TRBJ2-1 | TRBV19 | TRBD2 | TGTGCCACCCTAGCGGTAGATGAGCAGTTCTTC | CATLAVDEQFF
many | TRBJ1-2 | TRBV4-1 | TRBD1 | TGCGCCAGCAGCCAAGACCCAGGACAGGAACACTATGGCTACACCTTC | CASSQDPGQEHYGYTF
many | TRBJ2-1 | TRBV7-8 | - | TGTGCCAGCAGTATTGACAGGACCCTCTCCTACAATGAGCAGTTCTTC | CASSIDRTLSYNEQFF
many | TRBJ2-2 | TRBV6-6 | TRBD2 | TGTGCCAGCAGTTATGGACTAGCGGGAGGATCGGACACCGGGGAGCTGTTTTTT | CASSYGLAGGSDTGELFF
many | TRBJ2-1 | TRBV2 | TRBD2 | TGTGCCAGCCGTGTGGGACTAGCGGGAGCCGATGAGCAGTTCTTC | CASRVGLAGADEQFF
many | TRBJ2-3 | TRBV20-1 | - | TGCAGTGCTAGAGTCATATTTCCGGGACTCGCGTCAACAGATACGCAGTATTTT | CSARVIFPGLASTDTQYF
many | TRBJ2-7 | TRBV5-1 | - | TGCGCCAGCAGCCTGGAGGACAGTACCTACGAGCAGTACTTC | CASSLEDSTYEQYF
many | TRBJ2-7 | TRBV3-1 | - | TGTGCCAGCAGCCAAGTACCTGGGACCGAGCAGTACTTC | CASSQVPGTEQYF
- | TRBJ1-1 | TRBV20-1 | TRBD1 | TGCAGTGCTAGAGATCTCTGGACAGGGAACACTGAAGCTTTCTTT | CSARDLWTGNTEAFF
many | TRBJ1-5 | TRBV7-2 | - | TGTGCCAGCAGCATGGGACTCCCTGGGAATCAGCCCCAGCATTTT | CASSMGLPGNQPQHF
many | TRBJ2-1 | TRBV20-1 | TRBD2 | TGCAGTGCTAGAGATACGGGGGGGGGGGGCTCCTACAATGAGCAGTTCTTC | CSARDTGGGGSYNEQFF
many | TRBJ2-7 | TRBV6-1 | - | TGTGCCAGCAGTGCATTGAGGACACAAACCTACGAGCAGTACTTC | CASSALRTQTYEQYF
many | TRBJ2-7 | TRBV20-1 | TRBD2 | TGCAGTGCTAGAGAAAGCGGGAGAGGTCTAAGGCAGTACTTC | CSARESGRGLRQYF
many | TRBJ2-5 | TRBV11-3 | - | TGTGCCAGCAGCTTAGGGGGTAGCGGCGAGACCCAGTACTTC | CASSLGGSGETQYF
many | TRBJ2-1 | TRBV4-1 | - | TGCGCCAGCAGCCAAGAAGTTCGTACCACCTACAATGAGCAGTTCTTC | CASSQEVRTTYNEQFF
few | TRBJ1-2 | TRBV3-1 | - | TGTGCCAGCAGCTATAGCACATCCCGGGGGTTCCATGGCTACACCTTC | CASSYSTSRGFHGYTF
many | TRBJ2-3 | TRBV6-2/TRBV6-3 | - | TGTGCCAGCATCACCCGCTCTGGAGTGGCAGGGGATACGCAGTATTTT | CASITRSGVAGDTQYF
many | TRBJ1-6 | TRBV6-1 | - | TGTGCCAGCAGTTTGGGGTGGGATAATAATTCACCCCTCCACTTT | CASSLGWDNNSPLHF
many | TRBJ2-3 | TRBV4-3 | - | TGCGCCAGCAGCCAAGAGACCGGGGGGCGAAGCACAGATACGCAGTATTTT | CASSQETGGRSTDTQYF
many | TRBJ2-3 | TRBV9 | - | TGTGCCAGCAGCGCCTCTAGCACAGATACGCAGTATTTT | CASSASSTDTQYF
few | TRBJ2-7 | TRBV7-8 | TRBD1 | TGTGCCAGCAGCTTAGAACAGGGGGGCCGAGAGCAGTACTTC | CASSLEQGGREQYF
many | TRBJ2-2 | TRBV4-1 | - | TGCGCCAGCAGCCCTCTGATAGGAGGGGCGAGCACCGGGGAGCTGTTTTTT | CASSPLIGGASTGELFF
- | TRBJ2-1 | TRBV30 | TRBD2 | TGTGCCTGGAGTATGCAACTAGCGGGGGGCTCCTACAATGAGCAGTTCTTC | CAWSMQLAGGSYNEQFF
many | TRBJ2-1 | TRBV19 | TRBD2 | TGTGCCAGTAGTCCTTCGACTAGCGGGAAGGGAGTTCAGTTCTTC | CASSPSTSGKGVQFF
few | TRBJ2-7 | TRBV28 | TRBD1 | TGTGCCAGCAGTCTTCGACAGGGAGTTCTAATCGAGCAGTACTTC | CASSLRQGVLIEQYF
many | TRBJ2-3 | TRBV20-1 | - | TGCAGTGCGCGACTCGGGTCTAGCACAGATACGCAGTATTTT | CSARLGSSTDTQYF